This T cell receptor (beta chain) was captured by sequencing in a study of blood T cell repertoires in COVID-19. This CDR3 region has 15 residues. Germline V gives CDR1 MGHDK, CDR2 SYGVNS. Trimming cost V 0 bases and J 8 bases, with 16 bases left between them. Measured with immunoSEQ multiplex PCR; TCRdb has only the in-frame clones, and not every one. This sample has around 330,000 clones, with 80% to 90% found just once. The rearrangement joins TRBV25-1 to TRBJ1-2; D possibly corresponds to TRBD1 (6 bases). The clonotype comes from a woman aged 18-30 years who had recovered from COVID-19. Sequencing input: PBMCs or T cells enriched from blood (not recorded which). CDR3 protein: CASSEYQGPRSGYTF. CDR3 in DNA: TGTGCCAGCAGTGAATATCAGGGGCCCCGCTCCGGCTACACCTTC.